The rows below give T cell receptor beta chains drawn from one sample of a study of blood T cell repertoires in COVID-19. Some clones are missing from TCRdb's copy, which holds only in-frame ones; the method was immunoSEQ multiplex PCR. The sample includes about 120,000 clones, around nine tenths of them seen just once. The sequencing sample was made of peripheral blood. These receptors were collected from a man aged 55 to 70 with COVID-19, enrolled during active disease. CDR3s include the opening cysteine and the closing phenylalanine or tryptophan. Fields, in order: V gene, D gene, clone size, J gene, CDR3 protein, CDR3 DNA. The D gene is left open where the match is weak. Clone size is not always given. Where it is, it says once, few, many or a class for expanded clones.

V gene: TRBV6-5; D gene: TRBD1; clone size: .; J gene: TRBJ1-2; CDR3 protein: CASSLDRNYGYTF; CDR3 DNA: TGTGCCAGCAGTCTGGACAGGAACTATGGCTACACCTTC
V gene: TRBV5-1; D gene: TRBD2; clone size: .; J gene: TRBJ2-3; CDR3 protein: CASSQRTSGIADTQYF; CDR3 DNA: TGCGCCAGCAGCCAACGGACTAGCGGGATTGCAGATACGCAGTATTTT
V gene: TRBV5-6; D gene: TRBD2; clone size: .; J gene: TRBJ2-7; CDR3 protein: CASSPGLAYEQYF; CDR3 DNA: TGTGCCAGCAGCCCGGGACTAGCTTACGAGCAGTACTTC
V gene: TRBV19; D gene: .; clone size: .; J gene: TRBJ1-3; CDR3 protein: CASSMGDISGNTIYF; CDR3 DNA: TGTGCCAGTAGTATGGGGGACATCTCTGGAAACACCATATATTTT
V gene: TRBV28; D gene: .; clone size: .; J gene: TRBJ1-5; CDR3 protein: CASNPPGKDKPQHF; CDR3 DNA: TGTGCCAGCAACCCCCCCGGAAAGGACAAGCCCCAGCATTTT
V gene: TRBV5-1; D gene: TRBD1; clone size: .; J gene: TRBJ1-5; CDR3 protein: CASSPGQGQPQHF; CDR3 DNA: TGCGCCAGCAGCCCCGGACAGGGGCAGCCCCAGCATTTT
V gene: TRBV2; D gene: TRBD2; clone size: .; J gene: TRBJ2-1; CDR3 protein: CASSGFGAGTSYNEQFF; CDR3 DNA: TGTGCCAGCAGTGGATTTGGAGCGGGAACGTCGTACAATGAGCAGTTCTTC
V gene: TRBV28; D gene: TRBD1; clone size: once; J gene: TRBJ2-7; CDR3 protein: CASRRQGLDEQYF; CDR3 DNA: TGTGCCAGCAGGAGACAGGGCCTTGACGAGCAGTACTTC
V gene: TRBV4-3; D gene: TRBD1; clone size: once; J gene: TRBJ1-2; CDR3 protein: CASSQTDRTSYGYTF; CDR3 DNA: TGCGCCAGCAGCCAGACGGACAGGACATCCTATGGCTACACCTTC
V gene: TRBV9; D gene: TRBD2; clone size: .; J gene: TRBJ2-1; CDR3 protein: CASSQTLAGGYNEQFF; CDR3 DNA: TGTGCCAGCAGCCAAACTCTAGCGGGAGGGTACAATGAGCAGTTCTTC
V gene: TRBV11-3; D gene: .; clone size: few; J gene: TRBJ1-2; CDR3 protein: CASSPLEGTSYTF; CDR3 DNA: TGTGCCAGCAGCCCCTTGGAGGGAACGAGCTACACCTTC
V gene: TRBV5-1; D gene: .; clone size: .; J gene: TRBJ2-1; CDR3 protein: CASSNSYNEQFF; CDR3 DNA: TGCGCCAGCAGCAACAGCTACAATGAGCAGTTCTTC
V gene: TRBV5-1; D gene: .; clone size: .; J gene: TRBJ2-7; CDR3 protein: CASSLAQDYDEQYF; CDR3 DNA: TGCGCCAGCAGCTTGGCTCAGGATTACGACGAGCAGTACTTC
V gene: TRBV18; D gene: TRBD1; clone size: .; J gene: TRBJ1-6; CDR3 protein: CASSPTGDNSPLHF; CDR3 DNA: TGTGCCAGCTCACCCACAGGGGATAATTCACCCCTCCACTTT
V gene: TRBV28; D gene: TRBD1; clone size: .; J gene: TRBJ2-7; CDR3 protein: CASTLTGTGDYEQYF; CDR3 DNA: TGTGCCAGCACCCTGACCGGGACAGGGGATTACGAGCAGTACTTC
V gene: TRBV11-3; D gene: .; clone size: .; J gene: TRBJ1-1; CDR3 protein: CASSDFEQGSAFF; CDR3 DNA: TGTGCCAGCAGCGATTTCGAACAGGGCTCGGCTTTCTTT
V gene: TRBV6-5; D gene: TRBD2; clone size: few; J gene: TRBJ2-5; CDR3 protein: CASSYSPGGETQYF; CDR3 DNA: TGTGCCAGCAGTTACTCGCCGGGAGGAGAGACCCAGTACTTC
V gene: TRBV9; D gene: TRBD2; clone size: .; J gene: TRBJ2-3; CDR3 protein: CASAGREGDTDTQYF; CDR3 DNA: TGTGCCAGCGCGGGGCGGGAGGGCGACACAGATACGCAGTATTTT
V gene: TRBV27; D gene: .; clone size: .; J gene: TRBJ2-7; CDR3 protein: CASSPSGRYEQYF; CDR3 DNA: TGTGCCAGCAGTCCCTCAGGGCGTTACGAGCAGTACTTC
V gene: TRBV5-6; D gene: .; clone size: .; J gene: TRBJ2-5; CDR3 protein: CASSWAGVETQYF; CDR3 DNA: TGTGCCAGCAGCTGGGCCGGGGTGGAGACCCAGTACTTC
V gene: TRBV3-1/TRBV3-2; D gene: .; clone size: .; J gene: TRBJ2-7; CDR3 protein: CASSQERQASVDEQYF; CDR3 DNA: TGTGCCAGCAGCCAAGAACGGCAGGCTTCTGTGGACGAGCAGTACTTC
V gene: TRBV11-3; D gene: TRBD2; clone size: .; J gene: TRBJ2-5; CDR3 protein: CASSPGLAGGQETQYF; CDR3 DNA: TGTGCCAGCAGCCCAGGACTAGCGGGAGGGCAGGAGACCCAGTACTTC
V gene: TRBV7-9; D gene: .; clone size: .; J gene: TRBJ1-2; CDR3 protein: CASSLANQGYTF; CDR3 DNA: TGTGCCAGCAGCTTAGCTAATCAGGGCTACACCTTC
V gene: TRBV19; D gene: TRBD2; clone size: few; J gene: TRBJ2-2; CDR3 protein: CASSIVSGRLGELFF; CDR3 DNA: TGTGCCAGTAGTATAGTTAGCGGGAGGCTCGGGGAGCTGTTTTTT
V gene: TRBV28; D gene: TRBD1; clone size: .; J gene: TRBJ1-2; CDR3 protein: CASSWDRAYGYTF; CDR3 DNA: TGTGCCAGCAGTTGGGACAGGGCGTATGGCTACACCTTC
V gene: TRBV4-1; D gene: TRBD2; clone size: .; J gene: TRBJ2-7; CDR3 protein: CASSQGLAGGSSYEQYF; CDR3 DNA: TGCGCCAGCAGCCAAGGACTAGCGGGAGGGAGCTCCTACGAGCAGTACTTC
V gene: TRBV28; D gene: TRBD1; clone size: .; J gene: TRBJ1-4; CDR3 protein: CASGVQGGSNEKLFF; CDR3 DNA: TGTGCCAGCGGGGTACAGGGGGGGAGTAATGAAAAACTGTTTTTT
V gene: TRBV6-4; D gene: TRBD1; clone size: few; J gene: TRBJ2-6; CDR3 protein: CASSETETGGSGANVLTF; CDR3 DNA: TGTGCCAGCAGTGAAACCGAGACAGGGGGCTCTGGGGCCAACGTCCTGACTTTC
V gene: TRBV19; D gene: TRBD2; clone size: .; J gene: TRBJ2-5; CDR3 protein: CASSKGLAGQETQYF; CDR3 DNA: TGTGCCAGTAGTAAAGGACTAGCGGGTCAAGAGACCCAGTACTTC
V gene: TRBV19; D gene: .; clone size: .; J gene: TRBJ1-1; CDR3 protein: CASSKGDSAFF; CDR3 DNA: TGTGCCAGTAGCAAAGGGGATTCGGCTTTCTTT
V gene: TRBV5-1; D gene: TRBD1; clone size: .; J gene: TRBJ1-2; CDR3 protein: CASSLGQGADYGYTF; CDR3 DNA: TGCGCCAGCAGCTTGGGACAGGGGGCTGACTATGGCTACACCTTC
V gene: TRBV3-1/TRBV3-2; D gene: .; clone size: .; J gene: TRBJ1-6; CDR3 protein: CASSQVGGIGSPLHF; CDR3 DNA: TGTGCCAGCAGCCAAGTAGGGGGTATTGGATCACCCCTCCACTTT
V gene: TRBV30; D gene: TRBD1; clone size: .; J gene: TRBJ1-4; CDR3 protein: CAWSEGTGGGKLFF; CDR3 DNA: TGTGCCTGGAGTGAGGGGACAGGGGGTGGAAAACTGTTTTTT
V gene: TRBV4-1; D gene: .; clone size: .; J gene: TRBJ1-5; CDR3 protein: CASSEDRNSNQPQHF; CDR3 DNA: TGCGCCAGCAGCGAAGACAGGAATAGCAATCAGCCCCAGCATTTT
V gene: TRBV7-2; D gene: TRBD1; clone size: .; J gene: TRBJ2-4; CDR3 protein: CASSPYRGHSIGENIQYF; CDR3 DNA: TGTGCCAGCAGCCCCTACAGGGGTCATTCAATAGGGGAAAACATTCAGTACTTC
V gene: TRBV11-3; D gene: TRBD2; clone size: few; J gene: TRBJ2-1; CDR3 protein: CASSPRLAGRNEQFF; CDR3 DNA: TGTGCCAGCAGCCCGCGACTAGCTGGACGAAATGAGCAGTTCTTC
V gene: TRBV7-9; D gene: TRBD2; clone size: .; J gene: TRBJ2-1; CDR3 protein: CASQRGASGRATEKNEQFF; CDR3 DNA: TGTGCCAGCCAGCGAGGGGCTAGCGGGAGGGCCACAGAGAAGAATGAGCAGTTCTTC
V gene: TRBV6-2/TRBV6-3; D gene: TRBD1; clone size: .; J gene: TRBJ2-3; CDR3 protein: CASSGGQGDTQYF; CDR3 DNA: TGTGCCAGCAGTGGGGGACAGGGGGATACGCAGTATTTT
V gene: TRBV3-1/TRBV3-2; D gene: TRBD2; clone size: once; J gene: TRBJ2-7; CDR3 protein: CASSQAWTSGYEQYF; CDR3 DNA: TGTGCCAGCAGCCAAGCGTGGACTAGCGGCTACGAGCAGTACTTC
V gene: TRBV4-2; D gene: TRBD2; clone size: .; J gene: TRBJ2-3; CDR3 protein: CASSQLAGGGTDTQYF; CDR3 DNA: TGTGCCAGCAGCCAACTAGCGGGAGGTGGCACAGATACGCAGTATTTT
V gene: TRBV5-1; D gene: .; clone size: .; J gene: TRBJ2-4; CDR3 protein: CASSFRGGIAKNIQYF; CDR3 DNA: TGCGCCAGCAGCTTTCGCGGAGGAATAGCCAAAAACATTCAGTACTTC
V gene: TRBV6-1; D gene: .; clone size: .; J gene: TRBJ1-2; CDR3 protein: CASSYDSNYGYTF; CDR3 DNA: TGTGCCAGCAGTTATGACAGCAACTATGGCTACACCTTC
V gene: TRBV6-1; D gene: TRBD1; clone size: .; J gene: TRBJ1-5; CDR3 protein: CASSEAGTGNQPQHF; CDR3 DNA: TGTGCCAGCAGTGAGGCCGGGACAGGGAATCAGCCCCAGCATTTT
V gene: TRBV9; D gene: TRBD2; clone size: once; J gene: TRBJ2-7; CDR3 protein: CASSVGTSGSYEQYF; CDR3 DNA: TGTGCCAGCAGCGTAGGGACTAGCGGCTCCTACGAGCAGTACTTC
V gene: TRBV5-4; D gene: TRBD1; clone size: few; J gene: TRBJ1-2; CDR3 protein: CASSTAKTGMNYGYTF; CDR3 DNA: TGTGCCAGCAGCACCGCGAAGACAGGGATGAACTATGGCTACACCTTC
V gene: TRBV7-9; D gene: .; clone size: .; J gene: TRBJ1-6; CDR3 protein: CASSLNRDNSPLHF; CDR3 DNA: TGTGCCAGCAGCTTAAACAGGGACAACTCACCCCTCCACTTT
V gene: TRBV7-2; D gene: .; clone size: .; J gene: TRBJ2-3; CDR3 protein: CASSLDITSTDTQYF; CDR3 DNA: TGTGCCAGCAGCTTAGATATTACTAGCACAGATACGCAGTATTTT
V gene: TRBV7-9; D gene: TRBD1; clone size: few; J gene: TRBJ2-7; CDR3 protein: CASSSTGGAGEQYF; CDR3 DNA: TGTGCCAGCAGCTCCACAGGGGGCGCGGGCGAGCAGTACTTC
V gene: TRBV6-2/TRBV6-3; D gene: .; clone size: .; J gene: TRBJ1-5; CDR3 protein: CASSYHRAYSNQPQHF; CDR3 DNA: TGTGCCAGCAGTTACCACAGGGCGTATAGCAATCAGCCCCAGCATTTT
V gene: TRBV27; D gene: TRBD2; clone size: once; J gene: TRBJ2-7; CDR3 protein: CASSPGLATYEQYF; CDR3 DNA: TGTGCCAGCAGTCCGGGACTAGCGACATACGAGCAGTACTTC
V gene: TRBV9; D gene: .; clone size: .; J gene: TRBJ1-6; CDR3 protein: CASSVGGVLGSPLHF; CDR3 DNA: TGTGCCAGCAGCGTAGGGGGGGTCTTGGGATCACCCCTCCACTTT
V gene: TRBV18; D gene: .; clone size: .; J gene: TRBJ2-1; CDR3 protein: CASSQIRSGDTNEQFF; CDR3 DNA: TGTGCCAGCTCACAGATCCGGTCCGGGGATACCAATGAGCAGTTCTTC
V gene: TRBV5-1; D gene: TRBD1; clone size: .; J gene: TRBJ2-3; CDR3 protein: CASSFSQGSATDTQYF; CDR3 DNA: TGCGCCAGCAGCTTTTCACAGGGGAGCGCCACAGATACGCAGTATTTT
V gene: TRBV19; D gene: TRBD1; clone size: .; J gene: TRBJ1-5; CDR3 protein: CASSNGQGGNQPQHF; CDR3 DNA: TGTGCCAGTAGTAACGGACAGGGCGGGAATCAGCCCCAGCATTTT
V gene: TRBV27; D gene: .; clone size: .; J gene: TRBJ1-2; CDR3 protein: CASSPMRVSYGYTF; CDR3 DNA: TGTGCCAGCAGTCCTATGAGGGTTAGCTATGGCTACACCTTC
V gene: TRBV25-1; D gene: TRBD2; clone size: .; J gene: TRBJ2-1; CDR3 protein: CASSEYFGREGFNNEQFF; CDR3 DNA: TGTGCCAGCAGTGAATATTTCGGGAGGGAGGGATTTAACAATGAGCAGTTCTTC
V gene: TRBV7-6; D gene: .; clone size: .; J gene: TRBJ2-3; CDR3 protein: CASSLAGGTDTQYF; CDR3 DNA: TGTGCCAGCAGCTTAGCGGGAGGAACAGATACGCAGTATTTT
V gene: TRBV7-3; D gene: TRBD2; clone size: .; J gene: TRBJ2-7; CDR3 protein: CASSSSGSYEQYF; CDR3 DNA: TGTGCCAGCAGCTCTAGCGGCTCCTACGAGCAGTACTTC
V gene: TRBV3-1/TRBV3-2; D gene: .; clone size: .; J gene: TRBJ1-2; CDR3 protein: CASSQAGETGYTF; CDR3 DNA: TGTGCCAGCAGCCAAGCTGGGGAGACTGGCTACACCTTC
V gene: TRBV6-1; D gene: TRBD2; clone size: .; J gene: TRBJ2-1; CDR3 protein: CASSETSGLYNEQFF; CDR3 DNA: TGTGCCAGCAGTGAGACTAGCGGACTCTACAATGAGCAGTTCTTC